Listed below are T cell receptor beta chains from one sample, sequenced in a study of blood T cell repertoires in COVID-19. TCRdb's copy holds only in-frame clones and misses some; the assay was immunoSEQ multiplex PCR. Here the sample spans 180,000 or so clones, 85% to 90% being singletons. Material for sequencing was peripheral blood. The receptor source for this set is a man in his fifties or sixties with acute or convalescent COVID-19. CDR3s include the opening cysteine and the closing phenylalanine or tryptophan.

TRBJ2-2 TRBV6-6 CASSPYSGTQNTGELFF
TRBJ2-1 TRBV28 CASSRTSGISSYNEQFF
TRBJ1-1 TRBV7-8 CASRPRTGLVAEAFF
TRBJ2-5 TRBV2 CASTRDRGPQETQYF
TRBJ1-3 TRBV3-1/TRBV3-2 CASSHTGRNTIYF
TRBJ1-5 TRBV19 CASSIDPRYLGNQPQHF
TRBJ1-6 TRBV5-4 CASSFKTGSSYNSPLHF
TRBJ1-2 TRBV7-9 CASSPQQGGYGYTF
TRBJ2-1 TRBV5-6 CASSLVFAYNEQFF
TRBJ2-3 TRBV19 CASSIGGGTDTQYF
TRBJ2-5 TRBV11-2 CASSYTSGAQETQYF
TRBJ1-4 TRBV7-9 CASSLVLGQGHANEKLFF
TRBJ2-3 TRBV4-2 CASSQDQRSRTDTQYF
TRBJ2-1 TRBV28 CASSLTFTYNEQFF
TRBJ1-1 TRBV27 CASSFGGRATEAFF
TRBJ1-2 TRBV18 CASSPGNSAGPYGYTF
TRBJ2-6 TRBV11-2 CASSFEGGAGANVLTF